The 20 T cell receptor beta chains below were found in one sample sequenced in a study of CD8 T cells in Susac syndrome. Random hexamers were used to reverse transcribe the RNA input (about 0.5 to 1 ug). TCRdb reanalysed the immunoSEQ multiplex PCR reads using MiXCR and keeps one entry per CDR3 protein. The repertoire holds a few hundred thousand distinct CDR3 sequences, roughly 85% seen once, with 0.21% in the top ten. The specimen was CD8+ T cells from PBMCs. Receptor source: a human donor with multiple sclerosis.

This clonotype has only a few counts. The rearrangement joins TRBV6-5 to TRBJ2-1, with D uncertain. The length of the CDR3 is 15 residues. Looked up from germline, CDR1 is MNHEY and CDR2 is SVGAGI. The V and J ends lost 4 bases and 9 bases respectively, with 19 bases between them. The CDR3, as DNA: TGTGCCAGCAGTTTAGTACAGAACCGGCGGAGTGAGCAGTTCTTC. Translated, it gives CASSLVQNRRSEQFF.

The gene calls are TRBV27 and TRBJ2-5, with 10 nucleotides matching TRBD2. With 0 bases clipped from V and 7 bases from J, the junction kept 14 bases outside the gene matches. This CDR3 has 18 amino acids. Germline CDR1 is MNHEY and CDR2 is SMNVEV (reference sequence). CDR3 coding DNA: TGTGCCAGCAGTTTATCAGAACCGGGACTAGCGTCTATAGGGACCCAGTACTTC. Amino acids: CASSLSEPGLASIGTQYF.

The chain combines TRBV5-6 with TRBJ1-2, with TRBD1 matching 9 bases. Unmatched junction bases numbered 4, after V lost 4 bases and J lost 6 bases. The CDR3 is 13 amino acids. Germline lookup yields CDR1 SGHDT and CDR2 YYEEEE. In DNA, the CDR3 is TGTGCCAGCAGCGTACGGACAGGGGATGGCTACACCTTC. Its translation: CASSVRTGDGYTF.

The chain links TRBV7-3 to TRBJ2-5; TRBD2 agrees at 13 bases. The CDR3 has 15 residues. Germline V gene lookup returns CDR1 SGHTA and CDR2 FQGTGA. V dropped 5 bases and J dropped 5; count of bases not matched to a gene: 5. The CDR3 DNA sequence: TGTGCCAGCAGCCTCGGGACTAGCGGGATGGAGACCCAGTACTTC. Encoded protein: CASSLGTSGMETQYF.

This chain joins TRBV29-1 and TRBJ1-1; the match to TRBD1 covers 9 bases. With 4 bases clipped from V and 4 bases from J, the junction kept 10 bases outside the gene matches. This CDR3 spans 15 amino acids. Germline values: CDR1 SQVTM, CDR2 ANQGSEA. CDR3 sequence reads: CSVGGWDRDVTEAFF. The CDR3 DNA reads TGCAGCGTTGGGGGATGGGACAGGGACGTCACTGAAGCTTTCTTT. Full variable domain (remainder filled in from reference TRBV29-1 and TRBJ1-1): SAVISQKPSRDICQRGTSLTIQCQVDSQVTMMFWYRQQPGQSLTLIATANQGSEATYESGFVIDKFPISRPNLTFSTLTVSNMSPEDSSIYLCSVGGWDRDVTEAFFGQGTRLTVV.

The CDR3 coding sequence is TGTGCCAGCAGGGTAGGGACGGCTGTAGGGCCCCAGCATTTT. Translated: CASRVGTAVGPQHF. The chain links TRBV27 to TRBJ1-5; D is possibly TRBD1 (5 bases). Trimming left V 6 bases short and J 9 bases short, with 18 bases between. This CDR3 has 14 amino acids. The germline CDR1 and CDR2 sequences are MNHEY and SMNVEV (reference sequence).

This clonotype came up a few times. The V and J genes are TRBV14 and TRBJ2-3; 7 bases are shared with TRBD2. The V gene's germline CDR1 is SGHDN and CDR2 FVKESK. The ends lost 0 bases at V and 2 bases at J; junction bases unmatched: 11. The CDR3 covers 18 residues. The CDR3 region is CASSQDLVLADTTDTQYF. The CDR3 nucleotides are TGTGCCAGCAGCCAAGATCTTGTCCTAGCGGATACCACAGATACGCAGTATTTT. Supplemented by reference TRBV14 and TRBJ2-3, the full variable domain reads EAGVTQFPSHSVIEKGQTVTLRCDPISGHDNLYWYRRVMGKEIKFLLHFVKESKQDESGMPNNRFLAERTGGTYSTLKVQPAELEDSGVYFCASSQDLVLADTTDTQYFGPGTRLTVL.

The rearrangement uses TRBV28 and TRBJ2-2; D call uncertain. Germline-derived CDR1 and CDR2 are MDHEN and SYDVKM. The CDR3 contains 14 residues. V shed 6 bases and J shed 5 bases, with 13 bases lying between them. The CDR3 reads CASRVQQPTGELFF. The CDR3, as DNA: TGTGCCAGCAGGGTACAACAGCCTACCGGGGAGCTGTTTTTT.

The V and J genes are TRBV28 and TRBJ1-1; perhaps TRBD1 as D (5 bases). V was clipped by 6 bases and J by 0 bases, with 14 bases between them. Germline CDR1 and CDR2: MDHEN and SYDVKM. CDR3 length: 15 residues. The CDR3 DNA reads TGTGCCAGCAGCCCCAGGGATGCAATGAACACTGAAGCTTTCTTT. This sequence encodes CASSPRDAMNTEAFF.

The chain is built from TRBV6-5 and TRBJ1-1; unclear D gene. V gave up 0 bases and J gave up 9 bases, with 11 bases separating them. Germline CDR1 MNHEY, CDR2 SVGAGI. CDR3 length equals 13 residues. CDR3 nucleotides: TGTGCCAGCAGTTACTCGATCTCTAGCCAAGCTTTCTTT. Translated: CASSYSISSQAFF.

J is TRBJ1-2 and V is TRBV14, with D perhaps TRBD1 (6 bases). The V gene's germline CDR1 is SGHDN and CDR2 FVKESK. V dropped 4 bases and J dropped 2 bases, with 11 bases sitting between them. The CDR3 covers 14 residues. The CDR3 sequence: CASSPTGLNYGYTF. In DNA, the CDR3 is TGTGCCAGCAGCCCGACAGGCCTCAACTATGGCTACACCTTC.

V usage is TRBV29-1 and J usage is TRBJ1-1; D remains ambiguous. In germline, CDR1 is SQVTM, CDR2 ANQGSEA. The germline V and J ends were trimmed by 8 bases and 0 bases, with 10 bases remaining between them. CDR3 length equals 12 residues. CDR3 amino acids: CSWEDLNTEAFF. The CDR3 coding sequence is TGCAGCTGGGAAGATCTGAACACTGAAGCTTTCTTT.

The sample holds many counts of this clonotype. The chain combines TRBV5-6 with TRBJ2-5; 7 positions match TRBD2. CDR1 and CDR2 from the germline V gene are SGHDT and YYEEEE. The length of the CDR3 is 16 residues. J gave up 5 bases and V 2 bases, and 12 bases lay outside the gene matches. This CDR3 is CASSFGTSVKRETQYF. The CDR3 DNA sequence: TGTGCCAGCAGCTTCGGTACTAGCGTTAAAAGGGAGACCCAGTACTTC.

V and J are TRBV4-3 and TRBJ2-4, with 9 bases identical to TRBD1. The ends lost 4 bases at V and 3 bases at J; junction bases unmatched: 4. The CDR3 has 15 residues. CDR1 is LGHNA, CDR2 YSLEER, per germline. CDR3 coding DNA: TGCGCCAGCAGCCCGGACAGGGGTGGCAAAAACATTCAGTACTTC. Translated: CASSPDRGGKNIQYF.

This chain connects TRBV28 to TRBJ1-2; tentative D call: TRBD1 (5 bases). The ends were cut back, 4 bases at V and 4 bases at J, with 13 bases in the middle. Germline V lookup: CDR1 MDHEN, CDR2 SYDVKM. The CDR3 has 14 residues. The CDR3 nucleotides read TGTGCCAGCAGTTCTCCAGGGCTTGGCTATGGCTACACCTTC. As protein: CASSSPGLGYGYTF.

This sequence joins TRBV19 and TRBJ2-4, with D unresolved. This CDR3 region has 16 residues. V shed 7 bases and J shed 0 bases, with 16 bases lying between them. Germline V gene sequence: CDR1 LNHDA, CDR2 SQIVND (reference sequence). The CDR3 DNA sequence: TGTGCCAGTAACAACGCTGCCGGAATAGCCAAAAACATTCAGTACTTC. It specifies CASNNAAGIAKNIQYF. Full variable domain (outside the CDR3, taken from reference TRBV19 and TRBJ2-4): DGGITQSPKYLFRKEGQNVTLSCEQNLNHDAMYWYRQDPGQGLRLIYYSQIVNDFQKGDIAEGYSVSREKKESFPLTVTSAQKNPTAFYLCASNNAAGIAKNIQYFGAGTRLSVL.

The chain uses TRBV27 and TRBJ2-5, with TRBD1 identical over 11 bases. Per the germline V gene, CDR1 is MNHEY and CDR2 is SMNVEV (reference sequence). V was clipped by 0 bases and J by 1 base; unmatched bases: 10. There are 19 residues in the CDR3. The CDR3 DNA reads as TGTGCCAGCAGTTTATCGTCGATCGGACAGGGGGCCCCCCAAGAGACCCAGTACTTC. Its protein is CASSLSSIGQGAPQETQYF.

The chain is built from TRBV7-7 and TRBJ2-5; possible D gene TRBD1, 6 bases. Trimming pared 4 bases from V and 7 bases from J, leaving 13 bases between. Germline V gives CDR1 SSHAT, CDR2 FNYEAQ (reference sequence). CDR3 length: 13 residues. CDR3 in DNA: TGTGCCAGCAGCTCCGACAGGTTCCGGACCCAGTACTTC. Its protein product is CASSSDRFRTQYF.

The CDR3: CASSQQGAGTGELFF. As DNA, the CDR3 is TGTGCCAGCAGCCAACAGGGGGCTGGCACCGGGGAGCTGTTTTTT. The chain carries TRBV7-3 and TRBJ2-2, with 9 bases matching TRBD1. This CDR3 region has 15 residues. Germline lookup yields CDR1 SGHTA and CDR2 FQGTGA. J lost 4 bases, V lost 5 bases, and 5 bases had no gene match.

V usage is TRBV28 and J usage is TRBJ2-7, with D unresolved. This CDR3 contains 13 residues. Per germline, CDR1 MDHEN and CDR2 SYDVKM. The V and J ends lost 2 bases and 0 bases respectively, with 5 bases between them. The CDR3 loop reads CASSLTPSYEQYF. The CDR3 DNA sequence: TGTGCCAGCAGTTTAACCCCCTCCTACGAGCAGTACTTC. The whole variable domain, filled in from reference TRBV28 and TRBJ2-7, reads DVKVTQSSRYLVKRTGEKVFLECVQDMDHENMFWYRQDPGLGLRLIYFSYDVKMKEKGDIPEGYSVSREKKERFSLILESASTNQTSMYLCASSLTPSYEQYFGPGTRLTVT.